Below, one T cell receptor (beta chain) is given with its context. Its specificity is unknown. The PCR was carried out with 60 Vbeta primers and 13 Jbeta primers. Libraries were prepared by immunoSEQ multiplex PCR; TCRdb keeps only in-frame clonotypes and omits some of them. The sample consists of roughly 140,000 clones, about 80% of them appearing once. Per germline, CDR1 SGHKS and CDR2 YYEKEE (reference sequence). The CDR3 length is 15 residues. V lost 0 bases and J lost 4, with 14 bases in between. The donors comprised healthy bone marrow donors. This specimen comes from a study of cytomegalovirus exposure and HLA in healthy donors. Study overall: Samples from HLA-typed donors yielded approximately 80 million unique TCRs in an early data release. Findings and caveats of the study: A few chains tied to CMV proved CMV antigen-specific in vitro. Solely CMV serostatus was available to characterize immune exposure.

The J gene is TRBJ2-7, the V gene TRBV5-5; TRBD1 might be the D (6 bases). This sequence was found in a male donor in good health and CMV-seronegative. The sample comprised PBMCs. CDR3 in DNA: TGTGCCAGCAGCTTGGGTCGGACAGAACTTTACGAGCAGTACTTC. It is translated as CASSLGRTELYEQYF.